The TCR beta chain under discussion was sequenced for a study of cytomegalovirus exposure and HLA in healthy donors. Findings and limits, study-wide: For most TCR sequences rarity was the rule, although some public TCRs occurred in many donors.

Using immunoSEQ multiplex PCR, the repertoire was profiled, and TCRdb retains in-frame clones only, with some absent. The table includes about 180,000 clones, 85% detected once. With respect to this clone: Its antigen is currently unknown.

The clonotype comes from a man between 18 and 29 years old in good health and CMV-seropositive. The sample taken for sequencing was PBMCs.

The CDR3 spells CASSEPDRGSEKLFF. The CDR3 bases are TGTGCCAGCAGTGAACCGGACAGGGGGAGTGAAAAACTGTTTTTT. The chain employs TRBV2 and TRBJ1-4, with TRBD1 matching 10 bases. This CDR3 has 15 residues. The germline gives CDR1 SNHLY, CDR2 FYNNEI. Germline trimming cut 2 bases from V and 7 bases from J; bases unmatched to any gene: 4. The variable domain in full, with the rest retrieved from reference TRBV2 and TRBJ1-4, is EPEVTQTPSHQVTQMGQEVILRCVPISNHLYFYWYRQILGQKVEFLVSFYNNEISEKSEIFDDQFSVERPDGSNFTLKIRSTKLEDSAMYFCASSEPDRGSEKLFFGSGTQLSVL.